This T cell receptor (beta chain) was documented in a study of T cell repertoires in cytomegalovirus infection. Study-wide context: Indications of both CMV infection and matching HLA type were provided by public TCR beta signatures.

Per germline, CDR1 LGHDT and CDR2 YNNKEL (reference sequence). The CDR3 has 17 amino acids. Trimming removed 0 bases at V and 3 bases at J, with 16 bases between. One entry per CDR3 protein, called by TCRdb with MiXCR from the reads. The table records more than 500,000 distinct CDR3 sequences, approximately 15% of them present only once. The sequence came from a human donor in good health (CMV status not recorded). Some clones in this sample may be carry-over from other donors' samples. The gene calls are TRBV3-1 and TRBJ2-3; tentatively, D is TRBD2 (5 bases). Sequenced: CD8+ T cells from PBMCs. This CDR3 is CASSQDRPSLKTDTQYF. CDR3 bases: TGTGCCAGCAGCCAAGATAGGCCTAGCCTCAAGACAGATACGCAGTATTTT.